This T cell receptor beta chain was sequenced in a study of T cells in Graves' hyperthyroidism and ophthalmopathy. General study findings and limits: Peripheral blood also featured most of the thyroid clonotypes expanded above 0.001.

Template material for amplifying TCR beta CDR3 regions consisted of RNA transcripts. A first-round RT-PCR of the TCR CDR3 used the HTBI primer set. MiXCR, run by TCRdb on the multiplex PCR reads, gives a single entry per CDR3 protein. In the table there are about 270,000 distinct CDR3 sequences, almost 25% of which are singletons. Ophthalmopathy patients all had a Clinical Activity Score of at least 3, a NOSPECS grade of at least 4 and disease under 3 months old. Uncontrolled infection, other autoimmune disease, pregnancy or lactation barred patients from enrollment. The V end was cut by 4 bases, the J end by 0 bases, with 13 bases between. The germline gives CDR1 LGHDT, CDR2 YNNKEL (reference sequence). This CDR3 region has 15 residues. This clonotype was detected many times. Antigen specificity is unknown.

The sample was blood. This sequence was found in a woman aged 40 to 50 with Graves' ophthalmopathy. This rearrangement joins TRBV3-1 to TRBJ2-7; D is possibly TRBD2 (6 bases). The CDR3 region is CASSPSSVSSYEQYF. The CDR3 coding sequence is TGTGCCAGCAGCCCTTCTAGCGTGAGCTCCTACGAGCAGTACTTC.